This T cell receptor beta chain comes out of a study of T cells in pancreatic ductal adenocarcinoma. Surgery without prior neoadjuvant therapy was the treatment of the selected pancreatic ductal adenocarcinoma patients. The CDR3 runs 11 residues. Trimming removed 0 bases from V and 2 bases from J, with 2 bases in between. In germline, CDR1 is GTSNPN, CDR2 SVGIG (reference sequence). Worth noting for this clone: The antigen is undetermined.

The method was immunoSEQ multiplex PCR; TCRdb's version includes in-frame clones alone and lacks a portion of them. The sample gives about 98,000 clones, 90% to 95% of which show up once; approximately 3.1% is in the top ten. General study points: The resected pancreatic cancer cohort was biased toward the minority with early-stage disease.

The chain uses TRBV30 and TRBJ2-7, with D hard to call. The receptor was derived from a human donor with pancreatic ductal adenocarcinoma. Sequences were obtained from PBMCs. This CDR3 is CAWSVTYEQYF. The CDR3 nucleotides read TGTGCCTGGAGTGTCACCTACGAGCAGTACTTC.